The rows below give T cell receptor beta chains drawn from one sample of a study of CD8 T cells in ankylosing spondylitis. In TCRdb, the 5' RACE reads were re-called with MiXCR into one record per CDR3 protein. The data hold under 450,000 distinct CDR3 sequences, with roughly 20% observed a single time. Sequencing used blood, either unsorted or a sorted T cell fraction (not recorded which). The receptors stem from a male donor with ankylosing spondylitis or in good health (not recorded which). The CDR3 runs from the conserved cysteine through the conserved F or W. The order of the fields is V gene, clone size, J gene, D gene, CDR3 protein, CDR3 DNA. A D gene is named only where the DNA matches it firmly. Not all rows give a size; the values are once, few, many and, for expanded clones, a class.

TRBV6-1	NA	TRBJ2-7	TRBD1	CASSRTGEAYEQYF	TGTGCCAGCAGCCGGACAGGGGAGGCCTACGAGCAGTACTTC
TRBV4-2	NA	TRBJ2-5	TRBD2	CASSQGGIGTSWETQYF	TGTGCCAGCAGCCAAGGGGGCATCGGGACTAGCTGGGAGACCCAGTACTTC
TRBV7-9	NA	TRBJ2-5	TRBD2	CASSLLAGAETQYF	TGTGCCAGCAGCTTACTAGCGGGGGCAGAGACCCAGTACTTC
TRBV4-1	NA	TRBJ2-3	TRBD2	CASRGTSGDTQYF	TGCGCCAGCAGAGGGACTAGCGGCGATACGCAGTATTTT
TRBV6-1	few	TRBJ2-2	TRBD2	CASSQISGGLGGELFF	TGTGCCAGCAGCCAAATTAGCGGGGGGCTTGGCGGGGAGCTGTTTTTT
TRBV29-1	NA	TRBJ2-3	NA	CSVEDRTAPTDTQYF	TGCAGCGTTGAAGATCGGACTGCCCCCACAGATACGCAGTATTTT
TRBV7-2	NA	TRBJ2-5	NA	CASSSTDTKRTQYF	TGTGCCAGCAGCTCCACAGATACCAAGAGAACCCAGTACTTC
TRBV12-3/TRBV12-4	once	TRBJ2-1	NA	CASNLRDSDEQFF	TGTGCCAGCAATTTGCGAGACTCAGATGAGCAGTTCTTC
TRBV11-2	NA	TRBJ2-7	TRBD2	CASSLMTSGTPYEQYF	TGTGCCAGCAGCTTAATGACTAGCGGGACCCCCTACGAGCAGTACTTC
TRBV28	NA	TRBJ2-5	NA	CASSTPGRIETQYF	TGTGCCAGCAGTACCCCAGGGAGGATCGAGACCCAGTACTTC
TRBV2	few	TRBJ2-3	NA	CASSEEAGTSTDTQYF	TGTGCCAGCAGTGAAGAGGCAGGGACTAGCACAGATACGCAGTATTTT
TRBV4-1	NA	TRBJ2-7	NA	CASSREGHYEQYF	TGCGCCAGCAGCCGAGAGGGACATTACGAGCAGTACTTC